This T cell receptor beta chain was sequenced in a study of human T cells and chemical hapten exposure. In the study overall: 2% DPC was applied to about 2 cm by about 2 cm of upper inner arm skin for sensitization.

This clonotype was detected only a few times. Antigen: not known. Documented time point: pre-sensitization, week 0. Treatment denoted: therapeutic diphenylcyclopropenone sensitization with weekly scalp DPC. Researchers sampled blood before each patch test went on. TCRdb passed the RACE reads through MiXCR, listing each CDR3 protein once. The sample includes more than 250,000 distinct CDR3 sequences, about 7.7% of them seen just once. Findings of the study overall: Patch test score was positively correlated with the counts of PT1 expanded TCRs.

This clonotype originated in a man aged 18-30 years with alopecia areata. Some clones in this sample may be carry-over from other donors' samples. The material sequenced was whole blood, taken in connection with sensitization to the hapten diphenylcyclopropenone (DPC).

This CDR3 reads CSAGTGGGQPQHF. In DNA form, the CDR3 reads TGCAGTGCCGGGACAGGGGGAGGTCAGCCCCAGCATTTT. The chain couples TRBV20-1 to TRBJ1-5; 11 bases align to TRBD1. V trimming: 6 bases; J trimming: 6 bases; junction bases outside the gene matches: 4. Germline V gives CDR1 DFQATT, CDR2 SNEGSKA (reference sequence). The CDR3 runs to 13 residues.